This T cell receptor (beta chain) originates from a study of shared clonotypes between healthy human individuals. Study observations and caveats: Estimated clonotype richness was generally higher in naive than memory subsets. Four donors had 5% to 6% of their naive CD4 clonotypes in common.

CD4+ cells were split into CD45RA+ naive and CD45RA-negative memory subsets. The study ran the assay at deep level. Sequencing was performed with immunoSEQ multiplex PCR; in TCRdb, only in-frame clones are kept and a portion is missing. The table lists about 1.5 million clones, 95% to 99% of them singletons. Points on this clone: Antigen: not known.

Germline CDR1 and CDR2: KGHSH and LQKENI. V gave up 1 base and J gave up 2 bases, with 20 bases separating them. The CDR3 extends over 18 amino acids. Sequenced sample: naive CD4+ T cells sorted from blood. Subset of the sample: CD45RA+ positively selected. The TCR sequence derives from a man younger than 45 in good health. The chain is built from TRBV18 and TRBJ1-1; no clear D. In DNA form, the CDR3 reads TGTGCCAGCTCACCACTCGGTCGGCTCAACAGTGGAAACACTGAAGCTTTCTTT. This sequence encodes CASSPLGRLNSGNTEAFF. The full variable domain, with the rest looked up from reference TRBV18 and TRBJ1-1, is NAGVMQNPRHLVRRRGQEARLRCSPMKGHSHVYWYRQLPEEGLKFMVYLQKENIIDESGMPKERFSAEFPKEGPSILRIQQVVRGDSAAYFCASSPLGRLNSGNTEAFFGQGTRLTVV.